A selection of T cell receptor beta chains follows, all from one sample in a study of cytomegalovirus exposure and HLA in healthy donors. Repertoires were generated with immunoSEQ multiplex PCR, while TCRdb's copy carries only in-frame clones and drops some. The repertoire has approximately 200,000 clones, 75% to 95% of them found once; the top ten carry approximately 1%. Sequences were obtained from PBMCs. The receptors here all came from a woman aged 18-30 years in good health and CMV-seronegative. The CDR3 runs from the conserved cysteine through the conserved F or W. D genes are given only for firm matches. For some rows the clone size is stated as once, few or many, or as a class when expanded; others skip it.

abundance	v_gene	j_gene	d_gene	CDR3nt	CDR3aa
.	TRBV6-1	TRBJ1-1	TRBD1	TGTGCCAGCAGAATTGACAGGGGAAACACTGAAGCTTTCTTT	CASRIDRGNTEAFF
.	TRBV28	TRBJ1-5	.	TGTGCCAGCAGCACTATCAGGGGTAGCAATCAGCCCCAGCATTTT	CASSTIRGSNQPQHF
.	TRBV11-3	TRBJ2-1	.	TGTGCCAGCAGCTTAGACCCTCACAATGAGCAGTTCTTC	CASSLDPHNEQFF
.	TRBV18	TRBJ2-7	.	TGTGCCAGCTCACCACTGATTAGTTCCCACGAGCAGTACTTC	CASSPLISSHEQYF
few	TRBV14	TRBJ2-1	.	TGTGCCAGCAGCCAAGATGCTAGCTTCTACAATGAGCAGTTCTTC	CASSQDASFYNEQFF
.	TRBV18	TRBJ1-3	.	TGTGCCAGCTCACCGGGACAATCCAGGGCTGGAAACACCATATATTTT	CASSPGQSRAGNTIYF
.	TRBV28	TRBJ2-7	TRBD1	TGTGCCAGCAGAGGCCAGGGGGTCTACGAGCAGTACTTC	CASRGQGVYEQYF
.	TRBV29-1	TRBJ2-7	TRBD1	TGCAGCGTCGGGACAGGGGAGCACGAGCAGTACTTC	CSVGTGEHEQYF
.	TRBV6-5	TRBJ1-1	.	TGTGCCAGCCAACACGAGAACACTGAAGCTTTCTTT	CASQHENTEAFF
.	TRBV6-6	TRBJ2-7	TRBD1	TGTGCCAGCAGTCGGGACAGGGGAAGGTACGAGCAGTACTTC	CASSRDRGRYEQYF
once	TRBV19	TRBJ2-7	TRBD1	TGTGCCAGTAGTACCTCTGACAGGGCCCTCTACGAGCAGTACTTC	CASSTSDRALYEQYF
.	TRBV2	TRBJ2-7	TRBD2	TGTGCCACCACCGGGACTAGCCACTACGAGCAGTACTTC	CATTGTSHYEQYF
once	TRBV29-1	TRBJ2-7	TRBD2	TGCAGCGCCGCCCCTGGGGGAGGGTTCGTCGACGAGCAGTACTTC	CSAAPGGGFVDEQYF
.	TRBV25-1	TRBJ1-5	.	TGTGCCAGCAGCTCATTCAGGGGCAATCAGCCCCAGCATTTT	CASSSFRGNQPQHF
.	TRBV27	TRBJ2-7	.	TGTGCCAGCAGTCCCCACCCCACTCAAATCCGTACGCGTTCAGGCGAGCAGTACTTC	CASSPHPTQIRTRSGEQYF
.	TRBV4-2	TRBJ1-2	.	TGTGCCAGCAGCCAAGATCAGGGTGTAGGCGGCTACACCTTC	CASSQDQGVGGYTF
.	TRBV21-1	TRBJ2-5	.	TGTGCCAGCAGCAGCCGGGACAGGGGGCAAGAGACCCAGTACTTC	CASSSRDRGQETQYF
.	TRBV7-9	TRBJ1-2	.	TGTGCCAGCAGCTACAAAACAGGGTTCGGTGGCTACACCTTC	CASSYKTGFGGYTF
.	TRBV28	TRBJ1-2	TRBD1	TGTGCCAGCAGTTTATCCCGGACAGGTGGCTATGGCTACACCTTC	CASSLSRTGGYGYTF
.	TRBV30	TRBJ1-1	TRBD1	TGTGCCTTTGACAGGGGGCAAAATGAAGCTTTCTTT	CAFDRGQNEAFF
.	TRBV5-1	TRBJ2-5	TRBD2	TGCGCCAGCAGCGTGCGACTAGCGGGAGTACTGTACCAAGAGACCCAGTACTTC	CASSVRLAGVLYQETQYF
.	TRBV7-8	TRBJ2-7	TRBD2	TGTGCCAGCAGCATTAGCGGGAGCTCCTACGAGCAGTACTTC	CASSISGSSYEQYF
once	TRBV6-4	TRBJ2-1	TRBD2	TGTGCCAGCCGGACTAGCGGGAGGGCTAAACTTTCGGGCAATGAGCAGTTCTTC	CASRTSGRAKLSGNEQFF
.	TRBV30	TRBJ1-1	.	TGTGCCTGGAGTCTCCTTAGGGGAAAATCTGAAGCTTTCTTT	CAWSLLRGKSEAFF
.	TRBV29-1	TRBJ2-1	TRBD2	TGCAGCTTTGAGCGGGAGAGCGGCAATGAGCAGTTCTTC	CSFERESGNEQFF
.	TRBV19	TRBJ1-2	.	TGTGCCAGTAGTATAGTCGGAGGGCCCTATGGCTACACCTTC	CASSIVGGPYGYTF
.	TRBV18	TRBJ2-7	.	TGTGCCAGCCCCGACTACTACGAGCAGTACTTC	CASPDYYEQYF
.	TRBV7-2	TRBJ2-7	TRBD2	TGTGCCAGCAGCCCCTGGACTAGCGGGAGTTCCTACGAGCAGTACTTC	CASSPWTSGSSYEQYF
few	TRBV6-5	TRBJ2-1	.	TGTGCCAGCAGTTCCAAAGAGGCCAATGAGCAGTTCTTC	CASSSKEANEQFF
.	TRBV6-1	TRBJ1-1	TRBD1	TGTGCCAGCAGTGAAACTCCGGGACAGTGGAACACTGAAGCTTTCTTT	CASSETPGQWNTEAFF
.	TRBV30	TRBJ2-7	TRBD1	TGTGCCTGGAGGCTAAGGGGACAGCTAAGTTGCGAGCAGTACTTC	CAWRLRGQLSCEQYF
.	TRBV25-1	TRBJ1-2	.	TGTGCCAGCAGTGAATCCCAGGCTTACACCTTC	CASSESQAYTF
.	TRBV5-4	TRBJ2-7	.	TGTGCCAGCAGCGCCCCTACCTACGAGCAGTACTTC	CASSAPTYEQYF
once	TRBV27	TRBJ2-3	TRBD2	TGTGCCAGCAGTCTGGGACTAGCGGGAGCCGCAGATACGCAGTATTTT	CASSLGLAGAADTQYF
.	TRBV18	TRBJ1-4	TRBD1	TGTGCCAGCTCACCACTGGGACAGGGTGGAAATGAAAAACTGTTTTTT	CASSPLGQGGNEKLFF
.	TRBV5-1	TRBJ2-7	.	TGCGCCAGCAGCTTGGCCTTACTAGGGAGCTACGAGCAGTACTTC	CASSLALLGSYEQYF
.	TRBV9	TRBJ2-5	.	TGTGCCAGCAGCGTAGAGGGGTCCGCTAGGGAGACCCAGTACTTC	CASSVEGSARETQYF
.	TRBV12-5	TRBJ2-1	TRBD2	TGTGCTAGTCAGGCGGGAGTGACCTACAATGAGCAGTTCTTC	CASQAGVTYNEQFF
.	TRBV5-1	TRBJ2-1	TRBD2	TGCGCCAGCAGCTCGTACACCGTACTCCTAGCGGGAGTTTACAATGAGCAGTTCTTC	CASSSYTVLLAGVYNEQFF
.	TRBV5-1	TRBJ1-1	.	TGCGCCAGCAGCCTGGGGGGGGGCACCCGTGCAGGCACTGAAGCTTTCTTT	CASSLGGGTRAGTEAFF
.	TRBV28	TRBJ1-4	.	TGTGCCAGCAAGCTGATTGCAGGGCGGAATGAAAAACTGTTTTTT	CASKLIAGRNEKLFF
.	TRBV9	TRBJ2-2	.	TGTGCCAGCAGCGTTGACAGGGGGGAGCTGTTTTTT	CASSVDRGELFF
.	TRBV6-5	TRBJ1-1	.	TGTGCCAGCAGTGAGGCAGGGAAGGCTTTCTTT	CASSEAGKAFF